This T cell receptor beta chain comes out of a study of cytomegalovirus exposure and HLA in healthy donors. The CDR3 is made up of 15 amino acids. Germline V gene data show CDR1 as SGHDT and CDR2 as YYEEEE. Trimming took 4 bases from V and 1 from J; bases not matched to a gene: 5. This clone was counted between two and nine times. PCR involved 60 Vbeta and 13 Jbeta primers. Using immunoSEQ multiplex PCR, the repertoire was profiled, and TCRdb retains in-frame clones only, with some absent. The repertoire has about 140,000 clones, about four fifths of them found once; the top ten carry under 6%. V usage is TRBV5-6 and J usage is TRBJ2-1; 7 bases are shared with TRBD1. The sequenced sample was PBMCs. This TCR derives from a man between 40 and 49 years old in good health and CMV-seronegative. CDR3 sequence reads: CASSEDRWSYNEQFF. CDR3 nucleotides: TGTGCCAGCAGCGAGGACAGGTGGTCCTACAATGAGCAGTTCTTC.